These 20 T cell receptor beta chains share one sample of origin, sequenced in a study of blood T cell repertoires in COVID-19. TCRdb keeps only in-frame clones here, not all; method: immunoSEQ multiplex PCR. The repertoire holds hundreds of thousands of clones, 70% to 90% seen once, with around 1.4% in the top ten. The sequenced sample consisted of peripheral blood. The source of these receptors is a woman between 25 and 40 years old with active or convalescent COVID-19.

The genes are TRBV7-2 and TRBJ1-6, with 7 bases lining up with TRBD1. The CDR3 covers 16 residues. V was pared by 6 bases and J by 0 bases, with 5 bases of the junction left unmatched. Germline values: CDR1 SGHTA, CDR2 FQGNSA. The CDR3 here is CASRPRDSSYNSPLHF. Written as DNA, the CDR3 is TGTGCCAGCAGACCCAGGGACAGCTCCTATAATTCACCCCTCCACTTT.

This chain links TRBV5-6 with TRBJ2-5; 9 nucleotides match TRBD2. CDR3 length: 13 amino acids. After removal of 3 bases from V and 4 bases from J, the junction contained 1 base not matched to a gene. The germline V gene encodes CDR1 SGHDT and CDR2 YYEEEE. The DNA for the CDR3 is TGTGCCAGCAGCTGGCGGGGGGGAGAGACCCAGTACTTC. It encodes CASSWRGGETQYF.

The chain is built from TRBV5-1 and TRBJ1-2; 7 nucleotides agree with TRBD1. The CDR3 is 13 amino acids. Germline V gene data show CDR1 as SGHRS and CDR2 as YFSETQ. Unmatched junction bases numbered 4, after V lost 0 bases and J lost 8 bases. CDR3 sequence reads: CASSLGQGGGYTF. The DNA of the CDR3 is TGCGCCAGCAGCTTGGGACAGGGAGGCGGCTACACCTTC.

The chain uses TRBV11-2 and TRBJ1-4, with unresolved D. The germline V and J ends were trimmed by 2 bases and 9 bases, with 16 bases remaining between them. Germline lookup yields CDR1 SGHAT and CDR2 FQNNGV. There are 15 residues in the CDR3. The CDR3 protein is CASSLSPGAVKKLFF. The CDR3 bases are TGTGCCAGCAGCTTATCCCCGGGAGCGGTGAAAAAACTGTTTTTT.

In its sample, this clone was seen once. The chain recombines TRBV20-1 with TRBJ2-3, with TRBD2 identical over 11 bases. Germline V gives CDR1 DFQATT, CDR2 SNEGSKA (reference sequence). The V segment lost 6 bases and the J segment 0 bases; nucleotides outside the gene matches: 8. The CDR3 totals 16 residues. The CDR3 region is CSASLAGGSSTDTQYF. The CDR3 coding sequence is TGCAGTGCCAGTCTAGCGGGGGGCTCTAGCACAGATACGCAGTATTTT.

This chain connects TRBV4-1 to TRBJ1-5, with D perhaps TRBD1 (5 bases). V was cut by 2 bases and J by 1 base, with 9 bases left in between. Germline values: CDR1 MGHRA, CDR2 YSYEKL. The CDR3 has 15 amino acids. The CDR3 loop is CASSQYSGSNQPQHF. For the CDR3, the DNA is TGCGCCAGCAGCCAATATTCAGGGAGCAATCAGCCCCAGCATTTT.

V is TRBV27 and J is TRBJ2-7; 8 positions match TRBD1. The CDR3 has 12 amino acids. The trim removed 6 bases at V and 3 bases at J, leaving 1 base unmatched. Germline V gives CDR1 MNHEY, CDR2 SMNVEV (reference sequence). The CDR3 spells CASRGQDYEQYF. CDR3 nucleotides: TGTGCCAGCAGGGGACAGGACTACGAGCAGTACTTC.

The chain is built from TRBV11-2 and TRBJ2-3, with a possible D match to TRBD1 (6 bases). Trimming stripped 3 bases from V and 0 bases from J, with 16 bases between. The CDR3 spans 17 residues. CDR1 SGHAT and CDR2 FQNNGV come from the germline V gene. CDR3 DNA sequence: TGTGCCAGCAGCTTTCGGGTAGCAGGGGCTAGCACAGATACGCAGTATTTT. Protein sequence: CASSFRVAGASTDTQYF.

The chain recombines TRBV19 with TRBJ1-5, with D perhaps TRBD1 (6 bases). CDR3 size: 15 residues. CDR1 is LNHDA, CDR2 SQIVND, per germline (reference sequence). Between the trimmed V and J ends, which lost 3 bases and 4 bases, there was a span of 13 bases. CDR3 nucleotide sequence: TGTGCCAGTAGTATTTTGGACAGATCAAATCAGCCCCAGCATTTT. Translated: CASSILDRSNQPQHF.

The chain carries TRBV5-4 and TRBJ2-1; 10 bases match TRBD2. Germline V gene lookup returns CDR1 SGHNT and CDR2 YYREEE (reference sequence). This CDR3 spans 17 amino acids. V trimming: 3 bases; J trimming: 0 bases; junction bases outside the gene matches: 6. The DNA for the CDR3 is TGTGCCAGCAGCTCCGAACCTAGCGGGAGCTCCTACAATGAGCAGTTCTTC. This encodes CASSSEPSGSSYNEQFF.

The CDR3 nucleotides read TGTGCCAGCAGCCAACAGGGTTTCACGGACACTGAAGCTTTCTTT. Amino acid sequence: CASSQQGFTDTEAFF. This chain uses TRBV5-4 with TRBJ1-1; D perhaps matches TRBD1 (6 bases). The CDR3 spans 15 residues. V was pared by 4 bases and J by 3 bases, with 16 bases between. The germline V gene has CDR1 SGHNT and CDR2 YYREEE (reference sequence). Variable domain in full (rest from reference TRBV5-4 and TRBJ1-1): ETGVTQSPTHLIKTRGQQVTLRCSSQSGHNTVSWYQQALGQGPQFIFQYYREEENGRGNFPPRFSGLQFPNYSSELNVNALELDDSALYLCASSQQGFTDTEAFFGQGTRLTVV.

J is TRBJ1-2 and V is TRBV5-5; tentatively, D is TRBD1 (5 bases). Germline V CDR1 and CDR2: SGHKS, YYEKEE (reference sequence). Deletions cut 4 bases from V and 0 bases from J, with 16 bases between. The CDR3 totals 16 residues. Written as DNA, the CDR3 is TGTGCCAGCAGCCCGGGGGGGACCGTGACTAACTATGGCTACACCTTC. Encoded protein: CASSPGGTVTNYGYTF.

V is TRBV19 and J is TRBJ2-3; D is perhaps TRBD1 (5 bases). Germline V gene lookup returns CDR1 LNHDA and CDR2 SQIVND (reference sequence). The CDR3 runs to 14 residues. V gave up 3 bases and J gave up 3 bases, with 10 bases separating them. CDR3 bases: TGTGCCAGTAGTATGTGGCAGGGAACAGATACGCAGTATTTT. Translating gives CASSMWQGTDTQYF.

The rearrangement links TRBV19 to TRBJ1-1; 8 bases agree with TRBD1. With V trimmed by 8 bases and J by 1 base, 9 bases remained unmatched. The CDR3 has 15 residues. Germline CDR1 reads LNHDA; CDR2 reads SQIVND (reference sequence). The DNA of the CDR3 is TGTGCCAGTTACAAAGCAGGGGGCGAGAACACTGAAGCTTTCTTT. It yields the protein CASYKAGGENTEAFF.

The chain links TRBV13 to TRBJ1-2; D is possibly TRBD1 (6 bases). Deletions cut 3 bases from V and 5 bases from J, with 10 bases between. The CDR3 runs to 13 residues. Germline assignment: CDR1 PRHDT and CDR2 FYEKMQ (reference sequence). The CDR3 nucleotides are TGTGCCAGCAGCTTCCAACAGGGTTATGGCTACACCTTC. This translates into CASSFQQGYGYTF.

V usage is TRBV7-2 and J usage is TRBJ1-2; 7 bases are shared with TRBD1. V lost 6 bases and J lost 4; bases outside the gene matches: 14. Germline V gives CDR1 SGHTA, CDR2 FQGNSA. CDR3 length: 16 residues. The CDR3 loop reads CASRQNDRAWSYGYTF. CDR3 nucleotide sequence: TGTGCCAGCAGGCAAAACGACAGGGCCTGGAGCTATGGCTACACCTTC.

This chain joins TRBV3-1 (or the pseudogene TRBV3-2) and TRBJ2-2; a weak D match, TRBD2 (5 bases). Trimming pared 1 base from V and 0 bases from J, leaving 15 bases between. Germline-derived CDR1 and CDR2 are LGHDT and YNNKEL (reference sequence). The CDR3 length is 18 residues. The CDR3 sequence: CASSQVLPSGSNTGELFF. The CDR3, as DNA: TGTGCCAGCAGCCAAGTTCTCCCCAGCGGTTCGAACACCGGGGAGCTGTTTTTT.

The chain combines TRBV15 with TRBJ2-5; no clear D gene. The ends were cut back, 2 bases at V and 5 bases at J, with 15 bases in the middle. The CDR3 totals 15 residues. Germline CDR1 reads LNHNV; CDR2 reads YYDKDF (reference sequence). In DNA form, the CDR3 reads TGTGCCACCAGCAGAAACTACCCGGGTGGGGAGACCCAGTACTTC. Encoded protein: CATSRNYPGGETQYF. The full variable domain, with the rest looked up from reference TRBV15 and TRBJ2-5, is DAMVIQNPRYQVTQFGKPVTLSCSQTLNHNVMYWYQQKSSQAPKLLFHYYDKDFNNEADTPDNFQSRRPNTSFCFLDIRSPGLGDTAMYLCATSRNYPGGETQYFGPGTRLLVL.

This rearrangement joins TRBV11-2 to TRBJ1-2; no clear D gene. The V gene's germline CDR1 is SGHAT and CDR2 FQNNGV. Trimming removed 1 base from V and 4 bases from J, with 10 bases in between. The CDR3 consists of 14 residues. The CDR3 DNA reads as TGTGCCAGCAGCTTAGTGCAGGAAGGCTATGGCTACACCTTC. Protein sequence: CASSLVQEGYGYTF.

The DNA of the CDR3 is TGTGCCAGCATCGGGACTAGCGGGAGGGGGGAGACCCAGTACTTC. It is translated as CASIGTSGRGETQYF. J is TRBJ2-5 and V is TRBV25-1, with 16 bases aligning to TRBD2. CDR3 length: 15 residues. From germline, CDR1 is MGHDK and CDR2 SYGVNS. J gave up 5 bases and V 7 bases, and 4 bases lay outside the gene matches.